The T cell receptor (beta chain) under discussion was sequenced for a study of OX40 agonist ivuxolimab in advanced cancers. Profiled with immunoSEQ multiplex PCR; TCRdb holds only in-frame clones, not every one. The sample lists around 56,000 clones, about four fifths seen once, with roughly 5% in the top ten. The CDR3 runs 14 residues. Germline lookup yields CDR1 MDHEN and CDR2 SYDVKM. Trimming took 6 bases from V and 1 from J, leaving 11 bases between them. Worth noting for this clone: Its antigen is as yet unknown.

Whole-study results and caveats: Some patients without response likewise showed low normalized clonal expansion. The CD4+ and CD8+ T cells in the blood had expanded clonally by week 6 at 0.1 to 3.0 mg/kg.

Patients with autoimmune history or systemic immunosuppression were excluded. This TCR was sampled from an adult with an advanced solid tumor such as melanoma, head and neck, liver or kidney cancer. The sequenced sample was CD4+ or CD8+ T cells sorted from blood, obtained in a trial of the OX40 agonist ivuxolimab. The V and J genes are TRBV28 and TRBJ2-3; D is unresolved. CDR3 sequence reads: CASSPVGRTDTQYF. The CDR3 DNA reads as TGTGCCAGCAGCCCGGTCGGCCGCACAGATACGCAGTATTTT. Based on the CDR3 plus reference TRBV28 and TRBJ2-3, the full variable domain is DVKVTQSSRYLVKRTGEKVFLECVQDMDHENMFWYRQDPGLGLRLIYFSYDVKMKEKGDIPEGYSVSREKKERFSLILESASTNQTSMYLCASSPVGRTDTQYFGPGTRLTVL.